These 8 T cell receptor beta chains share one sample of origin, sequenced in a study of blood T cell repertoires in COVID-19. Sequenced by immunoSEQ multiplex PCR; TCRdb stores in-frame clones only, minus some. The sample has some 220,000 clones, less than 90% seen once; the top ten hold roughly 2.7%. The specimen was PBMCs or T cells enriched from blood (not recorded which). These receptors all stem from a woman in her twenties or thirties who had recovered from COVID-19.

The CDR3 DNA sequence: TGTGCCAGCAGCCCGGACAGGGCCTATAATTCACCCCTCCACTTT. It codes for CASSPDRAYNSPLHF. The J gene is TRBJ1-6, the V gene TRBV4-2, with 8 bases lining up with TRBD1. There are 15 residues in the CDR3. V lost 4 bases to trimming and J lost 2 bases; unmatched junction nucleotides: 1. CDR1 and CDR2 from the germline V gene are LGHNA and YNFKEQ.

This clone was seen just once. This sequence joins TRBV7-8 and TRBJ1-1; TRBD1 is a possible D gene (5 bases). The CDR3 spans 16 residues. The V end was cut by 2 bases, the J end by 3 bases, with 16 bases between. Looked up from germline, CDR1 is SGHVS and CDR2 is FQNEAQ. The CDR3 DNA sequence: TGTGCCAGCAGCTTAAGGTCGAGCAGGGTGGACACTGAAGCTTTCTTT. Translation gives CASSLRSSRVDTEAFF.

V gene TRBV6-1 combines with J gene TRBJ1-5; D unresolved. Germline V CDR1 and CDR2: MNHNS, SASEGT. The V and J ends lost 3 bases and 9 bases respectively, with 12 bases between them. The CDR3 runs to 13 residues. The CDR3 protein is CASSDSYVRPQHF. CDR3 coding DNA: TGTGCCAGCAGTGATTCGTATGTGCGGCCCCAGCATTTT.

The chain is built from TRBV3-1 (or the pseudogene TRBV3-2) and TRBJ1-3; no reliable D call. Germline V gives CDR1 LGHDT, CDR2 YNNKEL (reference sequence). With 4 bases removed from V and 0 bases from J, the gap between germline ends came to 7 bases. This CDR3 has 14 amino acids. The DNA for the CDR3 is TGTGCCAGCAGCCCACAGCTCTCTGGAAACACCATATATTTT. Protein product: CASSPQLSGNTIYF.

The rearrangement joins TRBV2 to TRBJ1-6; 9 bases map to TRBD1. The CDR3 spans 14 residues. The trim removed 5 bases at V and 7 bases at J, leaving 3 bases unmatched. The V gene's germline CDR1 is SNHLY and CDR2 FYNNEI. Here the CDR3 DNA reads TGTGCCAGCAGTACCGGGACAGGGAATTCACCCCTCCACTTT. The encoded protein is CASSTGTGNSPLHF.

The chain has TRBV6-5 and TRBJ1-2; TRBD1 matches 9 bases. CDR1 and CDR2 (germline): MNHEY, SVGAGI. The CDR3 sequence is 15 residues long. The V gene end was trimmed by 6 bases and the J gene end by 5 bases; junction bases not matched to a gene: 10. CDR3 sequence (DNA): TGTGCCAGCAGACCAATTCGGACAGGGGTTTATGGCTACACCTTC. Residues: CASRPIRTGVYGYTF.

The CDR3 nucleotides are TGCGCCAGCAGCCCAGGCCTCCAGGGGGATAGGTATGGCTACACCTTC. Its protein is CASSPGLQGDRYGYTF. This chain connects TRBV4-3 to TRBJ1-2; 7 bases line up with TRBD1. Germline assignment: CDR1 LGHNA and CDR2 YSLEER. Unmatched junction bases numbered 13, after V lost 4 bases and J lost 5 bases. There are 16 residues in the CDR3.

This chain connects TRBV6-6 to TRBJ2-5; D is uncertain. Germline assignment: CDR1 MNHNY and CDR2 SVGAGI (reference sequence). Trimming stripped 0 bases from V and 4 bases from J, with 3 bases between. The CDR3 contains 12 residues. For the CDR3, the DNA is TGTGCCAGCAGTTACTCGCGAGAGACCCAGTACTTC. Its translation: CASSYSRETQYF.